The 11 T cell receptor beta chains reported below all come from one sample, sequenced in a study of blood T cell repertoires in COVID-19 (dated by TCRdb to the early 2020s). Library preparation was by the immunoSEQ multiplex PCR assay. Imported from immuneACCESS, the table was reduced by TCRdb to in-frame sequences with V and J called. These copies leave out some clones; in studies compared against another copy, an unresolved V gene accounts for under half, and the cause of the remainder is not known. The sample data list about half a million clones, and 75% to 90% of these were observed just once. The ten largest clones capture about 0.91% of the sample. What was sequenced was peripheral blood. The source of these receptors is a man aged 18 to 29 with COVID-19, enrolled during active disease.

This clone was observed a handful of times. The chain employs TRBV5-8 and TRBJ1-1; D gene uncertain. In germline, CDR1 is SGHTS, CDR2 YDEGEE. Trimming took 0 bases from V and 4 from J, leaving 4 bases between them. The CDR3 is 12 amino acids. The CDR3 is CASSLEPTEAFF. CDR3 nucleotides: TGTGCCAGCAGCTTGGAGCCCACTGAAGCTTTCTTT.

V gene TRBV2 combines with J gene TRBJ1-1; D is ambiguous. V was cut by 3 bases and J by 3 bases, with 11 bases left in between. The germline V gene encodes CDR1 SNHLY and CDR2 FYNNEI. The CDR3 is made up of 14 amino acids. CDR3 nucleotides: TGTGCCAGCAGTGAGTTAGCCCCCCACACTGAAGCTTTCTTT. Its translation: CASSELAPHTEAFF.

With respect to this clone: This specimen includes other DNA sequences encoding the same CDR3. CDR3 in amino acids: CATSDSSGANVLTF. The CDR3 nucleotides are TGTGCCACCAGTGATTCTTCTGGGGCCAACGTCCTGACTTTC. This chain joins TRBV24-1 and TRBJ2-6; D not certain. V lost 2 bases and J 1 base, leaving 2 bases between the germline ends. The CDR3 is made up of 14 amino acids. The germline V gene has CDR1 KGHDR and CDR2 SFDVKD.

V gene TRBV7-8 combines with J gene TRBJ1-4, with TRBD1 as a possible D gene (5 bases). Germline V lookup: CDR1 SGHVS, CDR2 FQNEAQ. This CDR3 spans 15 amino acids. V lost 4 bases to trimming and J lost 0 bases, with 9 bases between them. CDR3 in DNA: TGTGCCAGCAGCTCCAGGGTGGCAACTAATGAAAAACTGTTTTTT. It encodes CASSSRVATNEKLFF.

The chain employs TRBV6-5 and TRBJ2-5; D is possibly TRBD2 (6 bases). Trimming removed 8 bases from V and 6 bases from J, with 13 bases in between. Germline assignment: CDR1 MNHEY and CDR2 SVGAGI. CDR3 length: 12 amino acids. In nucleotides, the CDR3 is TGTGCCAGCCGGATAGCGGAAAAGACCCAGTACTTC. It translates to CASRIAEKTQYF.

The chain links TRBV3-1 (or the pseudogene TRBV3-2) to TRBJ2-1; D is possibly TRBD1 (6 bases). The germline V and J ends were trimmed by 1 base and 9 bases, with 16 bases remaining between them. The V gene's germline CDR1 is LGHDT and CDR2 YNNKEL (reference sequence). CDR3 length: 15 residues. The CDR3 loop is CASSQVRAGASEQFF. In DNA, the CDR3 is TGTGCCAGCAGCCAAGTCAGGGCAGGGGCGAGTGAGCAGTTCTTC.

The chain links TRBV5-4 to TRBJ2-5; D uncertain. The CDR3 totals 13 residues. CDR1 is SGHNT and CDR2 is YYREEE in the germline V gene (reference sequence). Between the trimmed V and J ends, which lost 4 bases and 3 bases, there was a span of 10 bases. The DNA of the CDR3 is TGTGCCAGCAGCCGGGTGGCGGAAGAGACCCAGTACTTC. Translating it yields CASSRVAEETQYF. The whole variable domain, filled in from reference TRBV5-4 and TRBJ2-5, reads ETGVTQSPTHLIKTRGQQVTLRCSSQSGHNTVSWYQQALGQGPQFIFQYYREEENGRGNFPPRFSGLQFPNYSSELNVNALELDDSALYLCASSRVAEETQYFGPGTRLLVL.

The chain couples TRBV4-1 to TRBJ2-7; 7 bases map to TRBD2. J gave up 2 bases and V 1 base, and 5 bases lay outside the gene matches. The CDR3 runs 15 residues. Germline V lookup: CDR1 MGHRA, CDR2 YSYEKL. The CDR3 reads CASSQAERGPYEQYF. The CDR3 bases are TGCGCCAGCAGCCAAGCCGAGCGGGGACCCTACGAGCAGTACTTC.

The chain is built from TRBV6-5 and TRBJ2-2; D gene uncertain. Deletions cut 1 base from V and 7 bases from J, with 13 bases between. CDR1 MNHEY and CDR2 SVGAGI come from the germline V gene. This CDR3 spans 15 amino acids. The CDR3 DNA is TGTGCCAGCAGTTACTTGTGGCCCTCCGTCGGGGAGCTGTTTTTT. This sequence encodes CASSYLWPSVGELFF.

The V and J genes are TRBV12-3 or TRBV12-4 and TRBJ1-6; D remains ambiguous. Deletions cut 3 bases from V and 6 bases from J, with 3 bases between. The CDR3 contains 12 residues. CDR3 region: CASSLSNSPLHF. The CDR3 DNA sequence: TGTGCCAGCAGTTTGAGTAATTCACCCCTCCACTTT.

The V and J genes are TRBV11-3 and TRBJ2-3; weak D call: TRBD2 (6 bases). V lost 5 bases to trimming and J lost 3 bases, with 18 bases between them. Germline assignment: CDR1 SGHNT and CDR2 YENEEA. CDR3 length: 16 amino acids. The CDR3 region is CASSQRGPGRTDTQYF. The CDR3 nucleotides are TGTGCCAGCAGCCAGAGGGGTCCAGGGAGGACAGATACGCAGTATTTT.